What follows are 2 T cell receptor beta chains derived from one specimen sequenced in a study of Graves' ophthalmopathy and Graves' hyperthyroidism. The study amplified TCR beta CDR3 regions using RNA transcripts. Second-round multiplex PCR came after a first-round RT-PCR that employed HTBI primers. One entry per CDR3 protein results from TCRdb running MiXCR on the multiplex PCR reads. The table includes hundreds of thousands of distinct CDR3 sequences, more than 20% detected once. Source material: peripheral blood. All receptors derive from a woman aged 18-29 years with stable Graves' hyperthyroidism.

This clonotype has a count of ten or more. This rearrangement joins TRBV10-3 to TRBJ2-7; D is ambiguous. The CDR3 runs to 13 residues. In germline, CDR1 is ENHRY, CDR2 SYGVKD. Trimming stripped 8 bases from V and 0 bases from J, with 11 bases between. CDR3 region: CAIGLPSSYEQYF. The CDR3, as DNA: TGTGCCATCGGGCTTCCGAGCTCCTACGAGCAGTACTTC.

Ten or more counts support this clonotype. The J gene is TRBJ2-7, the V gene TRBV12-3 or TRBV12-4, with D possibly TRBD2 on 5 matching bases. CDR3 length: 13 amino acids. V lost 5 bases and J 5 bases, leaving 13 bases between the germline ends. CDR3 in DNA: TGTGCCAGCAGTCGAGGGTCAAGGGACGAGCAGTACTTC. Translation gives CASSRGSRDEQYF.